These 26 T cell receptor beta chains were all obtained from the same sample, sequenced in a study of T cell repertoires in cytomegalovirus infection. Antigens of these TCRs are unknown. TCRdb ran MiXCR on the reads and lists one entry per CDR3 protein. The repertoire holds 650,000 to 850,000 distinct CDR3 sequences, with approximately 32% as singletons. The input for sequencing was cultured CD8+ T cells from PBMCs, taken from culture after CMV antigen stimulation. The source of these receptors is a human donor in good health (CMV status not recorded). Some clones in this sample may be carry-over from other donors' samples.

The rearrangement links TRBV7-9 to TRBJ1-2; D call uncertain. The CDR3 spans 14 residues. Germline V gene data show CDR1 as SEHNR and CDR2 as FQNEAQ (reference sequence). The V end was cut by 5 bases, the J end by 8 bases, with 18 bases between. In DNA form, the CDR3 reads TGTGCCAGCAGCCCCTATGAATTGTTGGAAGGCTACACCTTC. This encodes CASSPYELLEGYTF.

This clonotype was seen a single time. The junction differs from germline at one of its ends, possibly a read error. The chain couples TRBV27 to TRBJ2-7; D might be TRBD1 (6 bases). Germline CDR1 reads MNHEY; CDR2 reads SMNVEV (reference sequence). The CDR3 sequence is 16 residues long. The CDR3 coding sequence is TGTGACAGCAGTTTAACCTCCCGACAGGCCTCCTACGAGCAGTACTTC. Translating it yields CDSSLTSRQASYEQYF.

CDR3: CASTAQGARTDTQYF. The CDR3 DNA follows: TGTGCCAGTACCGCACAGGGGGCGCGAACAGATACGCAGTATTTT. The V and J genes are TRBV19 and TRBJ2-3, with 9 positions matching TRBD1. Trimming at V came to 7 bases and at J to 3 bases, leaving 8 bases not matched to a gene. Per germline, CDR1 LNHDA and CDR2 SQIVND (reference sequence). There are 15 residues in the CDR3.

This clonotype has more than one count but fewer than ten. The rearrangement joins TRBV7-9 to TRBJ1-1; 7 positions agree with TRBD1. The CDR3 covers 16 residues. Germline loops: CDR1 SEHNR, CDR2 FQNEAQ (reference sequence). After removal of 2 bases from V and 3 bases from J, the junction contained 9 bases not matched to a gene. DNA of the CDR3: TGTGCCAGCAGCTTACCGACAGGGTTTTGGGACACTGAAGCTTTCTTT. This translates into CASSLPTGFWDTEAFF.

J is TRBJ2-3 and V is TRBV2; D possibly corresponds to TRBD1 (5 bases). V was cut by 7 bases and J by 5 bases, with 16 bases left in between. The CDR3 is made up of 14 amino acids. Germline CDR1 reads SNHLY; CDR2 reads FYNNEI. The DNA for the CDR3 is TGTGCCAGCAAGTTTCAGGGTGGACAAGATACGCAGTATTTT. This codes for CASKFQGGQDTQYF.

This clonotype was seen only a few times. This chain joins TRBV5-4 and TRBJ2-1, with D tentatively TRBD1 (6 bases). Germline CDR1 is SGHNT and CDR2 is YYREEE (reference sequence). V lost 1 base and J 6 bases, leaving 14 bases between the germline ends. CDR3 size: 15 residues. The CDR3: CASSLIAGDSNEQFF. As DNA, the CDR3 is TGTGCCAGCAGCTTGATAGCAGGGGATAGCAATGAGCAGTTCTTC.

This clonotype was seen repeatedly, ten times or more. The chain recombines TRBV7-2 with TRBJ2-3; 15 bases map to TRBD2. The CDR3 length is 18 residues. V trimming: 5 bases; J trimming: 0 bases; junction bases outside the gene matches: 6. Germline CDR1 is SGHTA and CDR2 is FQGNSA. The CDR3 DNA sequence: TGTGCCAGCAGCCCGTGGACTAGCGGGGGGGCTAGCACAGATACGCAGTATTTT. It yields the protein CASSPWTSGGASTDTQYF. The complete variable domain, with remaining parts taken from reference TRBV7-2 and TRBJ2-3, reads GAGVSQSPSNKVTEKGKDVELRCDPISGHTALYWYRQSLGQGLEFLIYFQGNSAPDKSGLPSDRFSAERTGGSVSTLTIQRTQQEDSAVYLCASSPWTSGGASTDTQYFGPGTRLTVL.

V usage is TRBV2 and J usage is TRBJ1-1; no clear D gene. The V gene's germline CDR1 is SNHLY and CDR2 FYNNEI. This CDR3 contains 13 residues. V was clipped by 3 bases and J by 2 bases, with 7 bases between them. The CDR3 reads CASSEAKNTEAFF. CDR3 in DNA: TGTGCCAGCAGTGAGGCGAAAAACACTGAAGCTTTCTTT.

V usage is TRBV27 and J usage is TRBJ2-5, with 7 positions matching TRBD1. Germline-derived CDR1 and CDR2 are MNHEY and SMNVEV (reference sequence). Trimming took 2 bases from V and 4 from J; bases not matched to a gene: 7. The CDR3 is made up of 15 amino acids. CDR3 nucleotides: TGTGCCAGCAGTTTAGAAGAGGGGGCGGGAGAGACCCAGTACTTC. Protein product: CASSLEEGAGETQYF.

Concerning this clonotype: The germline gene is not matched at one end of the junction; a read error may be the cause. The CDR3 coding sequence is TGTGCCAGTAGTAATTCGTATGACTACACCTTC. Translated: CASSNSYDYTF. The chain links TRBV19 to TRBJ1-2; unclear D gene. This CDR3 is built from 11 residues. Germline V gene lookup returns CDR1 LNHDA and CDR2 SQIVND (reference sequence).

The chain employs TRBV25-1 and TRBJ1-5; D may be TRBD1 (6 bases). Trimming shortened V by 3 bases and J by 9 bases, and 12 bases separated the two germline ends. In germline, CDR1 is MGHDK, CDR2 SYGVNS. The CDR3 is 13 residues long. DNA for the CDR3: TGTGCCAGCAGTGAGGGGGGCGTCTGGCCCCAGCATTTT. The encoded protein is CASSEGGVWPQHF.

This clonotype was counted between two and nine times. The rearrangement links TRBV6-6 to TRBJ1-4; weak D call: TRBD1 (5 bases). Germline assignment: CDR1 MNHNY and CDR2 SVGAGI (reference sequence). Trimming cost V 2 bases and J 8 bases, with 18 bases left between them. The CDR3 totals 16 residues. The CDR3 region is CASSYPGDSLGEKLFF. DNA for the CDR3: TGTGCCAGCAGTTACCCCGGAGACAGCCTGGGCGAAAAACTGTTTTTT.

J is TRBJ1-5 and V is TRBV2; D is ambiguous. Trimming left V 6 bases short and J 7 bases short, with 10 bases between. Germline-derived CDR1 and CDR2 are SNHLY and FYNNEI. The CDR3 has 12 amino acids. This CDR3 is CASRGQRQPQHF. The DNA for the CDR3 is TGTGCCAGCAGGGGCCAGAGGCAGCCCCAGCATTTT. Full variable domain (rest looked up from reference TRBV2 and TRBJ1-5): EPEVTQTPSHQVTQMGQEVILRCVPISNHLYFYWYRQILGQKVEFLVSFYNNEISEKSEIFDDQFSVERPDGSNFTLKIRSTKLEDSAMYFCASRGQRQPQHFGDGTRLSIL.

This clonotype was observed a handful of times. J is TRBJ1-6 and V is TRBV6-2 or TRBV6-3; 9 bases are shared with TRBD1. Germline-derived CDR1 and CDR2 are MNHEY and SVGEGT. The CDR3 contains 15 residues. V was clipped by 8 bases and J by 7 bases; unmatched bases: 9. CDR3 nucleotide sequence: TGTGCCAGCCCGACTGACAGGGGGGGAAATTCACCCCTCCACTTT. Protein: CASPTDRGGNSPLHF.

The sample holds one count of this clonotype. CDR3 amino acids: CSARVSGARALNEQFF. CDR3 DNA: TGCAGTGCTAGAGTATCCGGTGCTAGAGCCCTGAATGAGCAGTTCTTC. The gene calls are TRBV20-1 and TRBJ2-1; D unclear. This CDR3 spans 16 amino acids. Trimming left V 1 base short and J 7 bases short, with 20 bases between. Germline CDR1 reads DFQATT; CDR2 reads SNEGSKA (reference sequence).

In its sample, this clonotype was seen a few times. V usage is TRBV7-9 and J usage is TRBJ1-2; TRBD1 matches at 10 bases. This CDR3 has 15 residues. Per germline, CDR1 SEHNR and CDR2 FQNEAQ (reference sequence). Losses at the gene ends were 2 bases for V and 4 bases for J; bases not matched to a gene: 4. The CDR3 spells CASSLPTGGVYGYTF. In DNA, the CDR3 is TGTGCCAGCAGCTTACCGACAGGGGGCGTCTATGGCTACACCTTC.

This clonotype has just one count. The rearrangement joins TRBV20-1 to TRBJ1-5, with 9 bases identical to TRBD1. J gave up 8 bases and V 5 bases, and 10 bases lay outside the gene matches. Germline loops: CDR1 DFQATT, CDR2 SNEGSKA (reference sequence). The CDR3 has 14 amino acids. This CDR3 reads CSAPSPGQGEPQHF. CDR3 DNA: TGCAGTGCTCCGAGCCCGGGACAGGGCGAGCCCCAGCATTTT.

V is TRBV7-6 and J is TRBJ1-4; D unresolved. The germline gives CDR1 SGHVS, CDR2 FNYEAQ. V was pared by 5 bases and J by 3 bases, with 16 bases between. This CDR3 comprises 16 residues. This CDR3 reads CASSLVVPWANEKLFF. The CDR3 nucleotides are TGTGCCAGCAGCCTAGTCGTCCCATGGGCTAATGAAAAACTGTTTTTT.

The CDR3 here is CASKPEALSSYNEQFF. The CDR3 DNA reads TGTGCCAGCAAACCCGAAGCTCTTAGCTCCTACAATGAGCAGTTCTTC. The chain has TRBV6-4 and TRBJ2-1; D is ambiguous. The germline V gene encodes CDR1 MRHNA and CDR2 SNTAGT. The length of the CDR3 is 16 residues. Trimming cost V 7 bases and J 0 bases, with 16 bases left between them.

This clonotype was seen repeatedly, ten times or more. The rearrangement joins TRBV7-2 to TRBJ2-4; perhaps D is TRBD1 or TRBD2 (5 bases each). The CDR3 runs 14 residues. Deletions cut 1 base from V and 9 bases from J, with 13 bases between. Germline-derived CDR1 and CDR2 are SGHTA and FQGNSA. CDR3 loop: CASSLETVGTIQYF. CDR3 coding DNA: TGTGCCAGCAGCTTAGAGACAGTCGGGACCATTCAGTACTTC. The full variable domain, completed using reference TRBV7-2 and TRBJ2-4, is GAGVSQSPSNKVTEKGKDVELRCDPISGHTALYWYRQSLGQGLEFLIYFQGNSAPDKSGLPSDRFSAERTGGSVSTLTIQRTQQEDSAVYLCASSLETVGTIQYFGAGTRLSVL.

This clonotype was observed at least ten times. The chain is built from TRBV7-9 and TRBJ1-2; D gene ambiguous. The germline V and J ends were trimmed by 5 bases and 8 bases, with 15 bases remaining between them. The CDR3 has 13 residues. Germline values: CDR1 SEHNR, CDR2 FQNEAQ (reference sequence). The CDR3 nucleotides read TGTGCCAGCAGCCTACCCAGGTCCCAGGGCTACACCTTC. The encoded protein is CASSLPRSQGYTF.

V and J are TRBV6-2 or TRBV6-3 and TRBJ2-7; maybe TRBD1 (6 bases). V lost 7 bases to trimming and J lost 2 bases, with 18 bases between them. The CDR3 spans 15 residues. Germline CDR1 and CDR2: MNHEY and SVGEGT. The CDR3 nucleotides are TGTGCCAGCACTAAGGAAGGGGACAACCCCTACGAGCAGTACGTC. It codes for CASTKEGDNPYEQYV.

The table lists this clonotype with many counts. The chain joins TRBV6-6 to TRBJ2-5; the D gene is possibly TRBD2 (6 bases). This CDR3 is 15 amino acids long. Trimming left V 6 bases short and J 4 bases short, with 18 bases between. The germline V gene has CDR1 MNHNY and CDR2 SVGAGI (reference sequence). The CDR3 region has the DNA TGTGCCAGCAGACCTCCGGGACTCTCTGGAGAGACCCAGTACTTC. This translates into CASRPPGLSGETQYF.

V usage is TRBV7-4 and J usage is TRBJ2-1; D is possibly TRBD1 (8 bases). In germline, CDR1 is SGHVT, CDR2 SQSDAQ. The CDR3 contains 16 residues. V shed 3 bases and J shed 6 bases, with 18 bases lying between them. The CDR3 DNA reads TGTGCCAGCAGCTTCGAGTGGACAGGGAGGGGCAATGAGCAGTTCTTC. This sequence encodes CASSFEWTGRGNEQFF. Supplemented by reference TRBV7-4 and TRBJ2-1, the full variable domain reads GAGVSQSPRYKVAKRGRDVALRCDSISGHVTLYWYRQTLGQGSEVLTYSQSDAQRDKSGRPSGRFSAERPERSVSTLKIQRTEQGDSAVYLCASSFEWTGRGNEQFFGPGTRLTVL.

This clonotype was detected ten times or more. This chain links TRBV7-6 with TRBJ2-3; either TRBD1 or TRBD2 may fit D (6 bases each). Deletions cut 4 bases from V and 0 bases from J, with 20 bases between. Germline V gene lookup returns CDR1 SGHVS and CDR2 FNYEAQ. The CDR3 length is 18 residues. CDR3 amino acids: CASSWRLEGGLSTDTQYF. CDR3 DNA: TGTGCCAGCAGCTGGAGACTAGAAGGGGGTCTAAGCACAGATACGCAGTATTTT.

This clonotype was observed a handful of times. The chain uses TRBV6-2 or TRBV6-3 and TRBJ2-3; TRBD1 might be the D (5 bases). The V end lost 5 bases, the J end lost 0 bases, and 15 bases lay between the germline ends. The CDR3 is 16 residues long. The germline V gene encodes CDR1 MNHEY and CDR2 SVGEGT. The CDR3 region is CASSPYQGASTDTQYF. The CDR3 nucleotides read TGTGCCAGCAGTCCTTACCAAGGGGCGAGCACAGATACGCAGTATTTT.